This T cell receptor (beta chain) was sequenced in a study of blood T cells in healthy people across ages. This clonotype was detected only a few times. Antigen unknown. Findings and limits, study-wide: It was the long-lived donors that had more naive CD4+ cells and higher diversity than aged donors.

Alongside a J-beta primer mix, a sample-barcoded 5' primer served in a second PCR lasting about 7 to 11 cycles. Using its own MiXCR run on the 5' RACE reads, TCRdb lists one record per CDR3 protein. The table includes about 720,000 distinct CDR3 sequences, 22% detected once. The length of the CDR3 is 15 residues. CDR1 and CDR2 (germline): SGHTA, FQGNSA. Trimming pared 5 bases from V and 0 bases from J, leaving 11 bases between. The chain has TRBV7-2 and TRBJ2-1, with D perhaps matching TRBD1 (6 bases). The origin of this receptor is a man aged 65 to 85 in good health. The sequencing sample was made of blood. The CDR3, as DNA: TGTGCCAGCAGCCGGACAGACTTCTCCTACAATGAGCAGTTCTTC. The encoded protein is CASSRTDFSYNEQFF. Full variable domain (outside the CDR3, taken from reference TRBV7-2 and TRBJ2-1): GAGVSQSPSNKVTEKGKDVELRCDPISGHTALYWYRQSLGQGLEFLIYFQGNSAPDKSGLPSDRFSAERTGGSVSTLTIQRTQQEDSAVYLCASSRTDFSYNEQFFGPGTRLTVL.